Shown below are 3 T cell receptor beta chains from a single sample sequenced in a study of T cell clones after liver transplantation. The assay was immunoSEQ multiplex PCR, and TCRdb's table has in-frame clones only and misses some. In the table there are roughly 56,000 clones, 70% to 75% of which are singletons. The input for sequencing was CD4+ T cells from blood, taken around 54 months after liver transplant. These receptors were taken from a human patient who received a liver transplant. Some T cells may have come from the graft donor.

The J gene is TRBJ2-5, the V gene TRBV7-8; no reliable D call. CDR3 length: 16 amino acids. Germline assignment: CDR1 SGHVS and CDR2 FQNEAQ. V was clipped by 5 bases and J by 1 base, with 17 bases between them. The CDR3, as DNA: TGTGCCAGCAGCCCCCGTTCTTATCAGGTCCAAGAGACCCAGTACTTC. This codes for CASSPRSYQVQETQYF.

V and J are TRBV29-1 and TRBJ1-1; D is unresolved. The germline V gene has CDR1 SQVTM and CDR2 ANQGSEA. Trimming took 4 bases from V and 1 from J, leaving 10 bases between them. CDR3 length: 13 amino acids. The CDR3 reads CSVGRTENTEAFF. DNA for the CDR3: TGCAGCGTTGGCCGGACCGAGAACACTGAAGCTTTCTTT.

The CDR3 here is CASSLGVSPSGNTIYF. CDR3 bases: TGTGCCAGCAGCTTAGGCGTCAGTCCCTCTGGAAACACCATATATTTT. The gene calls are TRBV7-2 and TRBJ1-3, with D unclear. With 1 base removed from V and 0 bases from J, the gap between germline ends came to 10 bases. This CDR3 is 16 amino acids long. Germline CDR1 SGHTA, CDR2 FQGNSA.